The 2 T cell receptor beta chains in this list originate from one sample, sequenced in a study of blood T cells in healthy people across ages. Next came a second PCR, run for about 6 to 12 cycles, which used a sample-barcoded 5' primer along with a J-beta primer mix. TCRdb re-called the 5' RACE reads with MiXCR, one entry per CDR3 protein. The top ten clones hold around 8% of a sample with about 1,500,000 distinct CDR3 sequences, 40% to 50% of them seen once. Sequencing input: blood. The receptor set was obtained from a woman aged 18-29 years in good health.

This clonotype was seen ten or more times. V and J are TRBV20-1 and TRBJ2-7, with 13 bases aligning to TRBD2. Germline assignment: CDR1 DFQATT and CDR2 SNEGSKA (reference sequence). The CDR3 loop spans 15 amino acids. Losses at the gene ends were 6 bases for V and 0 bases for J; bases not matched to a gene: 5. This CDR3 is CSAAGLAGFSYEQYF. The CDR3 bases are TGCAGTGCAGCGGGACTAGCGGGGTTCTCCTACGAGCAGTACTTC.

The chain joins TRBV3-1 to TRBJ1-1; tentative D call: TRBD1 (5 bases). Germline CDR1 and CDR2: LGHDT and YNNKEL (reference sequence). Trimming took 1 base from V and 4 from J, leaving 16 bases between them. The length of the CDR3 is 16 residues. The CDR3 protein is CASSQGSGRQFTEAFF. CDR3 DNA: TGTGCCAGCAGCCAAGGGTCAGGGCGTCAGTTCACTGAAGCTTTCTTT.